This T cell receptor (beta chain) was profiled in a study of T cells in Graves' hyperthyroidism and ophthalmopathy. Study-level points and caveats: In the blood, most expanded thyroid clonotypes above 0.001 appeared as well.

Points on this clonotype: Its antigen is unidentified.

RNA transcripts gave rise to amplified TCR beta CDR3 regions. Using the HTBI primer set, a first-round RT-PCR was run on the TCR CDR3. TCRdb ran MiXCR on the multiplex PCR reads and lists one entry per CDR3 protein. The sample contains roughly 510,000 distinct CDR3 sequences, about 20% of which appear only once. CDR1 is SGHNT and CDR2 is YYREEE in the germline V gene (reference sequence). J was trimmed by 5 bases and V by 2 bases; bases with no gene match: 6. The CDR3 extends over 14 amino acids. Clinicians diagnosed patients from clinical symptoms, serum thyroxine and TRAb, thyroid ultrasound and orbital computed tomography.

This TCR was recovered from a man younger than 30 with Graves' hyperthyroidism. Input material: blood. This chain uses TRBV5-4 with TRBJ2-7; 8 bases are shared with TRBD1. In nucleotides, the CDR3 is TGTGCCAGCAGCTTAAGGACAGGGAGGAACGAGCAGTACTTC. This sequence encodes CASSLRTGRNEQYF.